In this sample, the clone carrying this T cell receptor (beta chain) turned up many times. The data originate from a study of metastatic and nonmetastatic thyroid tumors. TCRdb re-analyzed the PCR reads through MiXCR. This table has around 50,000 clones, 25% to 30% appearing once. Every patient underwent thyroid surgery untreated. The V gene's germline CDR1 is SNHLY and CDR2 FYNNEI. The CDR3 consists of 12 residues. V lost 5 bases and J 4 bases, leaving 6 bases between the germline ends. The sequence derives from a female donor with papillary thyroid cancer or a benign thyroid nodule (not recorded which). Some clones in this sample may be carry-over from other donors' samples. This chain joins TRBV2 and TRBJ2-1; D unclear. The sequencing sample was made of blood. CDR3 DNA sequence: TGTGCCAGCAGTCTGAGGTACAATGAGCAGTTCTTC. It yields the protein CASSLRYNEQFF. The whole variable domain, filled in from reference TRBV2 and TRBJ2-1, reads EPEVTQTPSHQVTQMGQEVILRCVPISNHLYFYWYRQILGQKVEFLVSFYNNEISEKSEIFDDQFSVERPDGSNFTLKIRSTKLEDSAMYFCASSLRYNEQFFGPGTRLTVL.